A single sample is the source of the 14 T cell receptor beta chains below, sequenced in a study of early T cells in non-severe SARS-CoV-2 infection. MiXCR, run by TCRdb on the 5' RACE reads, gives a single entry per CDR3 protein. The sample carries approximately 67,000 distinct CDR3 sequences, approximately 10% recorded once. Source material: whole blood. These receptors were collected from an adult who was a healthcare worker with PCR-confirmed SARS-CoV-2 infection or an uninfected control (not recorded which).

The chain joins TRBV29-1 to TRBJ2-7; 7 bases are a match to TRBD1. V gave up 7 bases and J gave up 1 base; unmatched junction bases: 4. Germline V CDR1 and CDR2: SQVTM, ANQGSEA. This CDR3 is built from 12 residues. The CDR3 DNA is TGCAGCGCTTGGGACAGTTCCTACGAGCAGTACTTC. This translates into CSAWDSSYEQYF.

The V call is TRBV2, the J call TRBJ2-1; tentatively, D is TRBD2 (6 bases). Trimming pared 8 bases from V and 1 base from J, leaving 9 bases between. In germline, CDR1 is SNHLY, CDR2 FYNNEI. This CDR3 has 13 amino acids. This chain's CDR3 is CASRGVSYNEQFF. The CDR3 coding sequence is TGTGCCAGCCGCGGGGTTTCCTACAATGAGCAGTTCTTC.

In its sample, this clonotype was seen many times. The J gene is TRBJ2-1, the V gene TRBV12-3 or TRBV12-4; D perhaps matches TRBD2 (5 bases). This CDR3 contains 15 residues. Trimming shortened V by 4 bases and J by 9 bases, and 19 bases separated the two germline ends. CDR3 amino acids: CASSSTNVLVGEQFF. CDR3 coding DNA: TGTGCCAGCAGTTCGACTAACGTCCTGGTAGGTGAGCAGTTCTTC.

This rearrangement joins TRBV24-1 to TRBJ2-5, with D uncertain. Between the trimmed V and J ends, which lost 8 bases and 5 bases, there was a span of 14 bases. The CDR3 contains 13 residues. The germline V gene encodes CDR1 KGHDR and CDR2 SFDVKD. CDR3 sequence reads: CATKVGRRETQYF. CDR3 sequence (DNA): TGTGCCACCAAGGTCGGGCGGCGGGAGACCCAGTACTTC.

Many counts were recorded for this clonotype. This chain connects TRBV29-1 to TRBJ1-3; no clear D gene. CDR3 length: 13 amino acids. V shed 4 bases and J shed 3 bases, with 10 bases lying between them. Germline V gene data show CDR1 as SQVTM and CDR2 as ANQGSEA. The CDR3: CSVGHSVGNTIYF. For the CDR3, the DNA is TGCAGCGTTGGCCACAGTGTTGGAAACACCATATATTTT.

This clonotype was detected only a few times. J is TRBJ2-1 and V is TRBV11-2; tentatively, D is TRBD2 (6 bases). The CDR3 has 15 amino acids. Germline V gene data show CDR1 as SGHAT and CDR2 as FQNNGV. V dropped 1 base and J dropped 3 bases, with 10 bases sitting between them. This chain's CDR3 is CASSLGPGSYNEQFF. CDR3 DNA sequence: TGTGCCAGCAGCTTAGGGCCCGGGAGCTACAATGAGCAGTTCTTC.

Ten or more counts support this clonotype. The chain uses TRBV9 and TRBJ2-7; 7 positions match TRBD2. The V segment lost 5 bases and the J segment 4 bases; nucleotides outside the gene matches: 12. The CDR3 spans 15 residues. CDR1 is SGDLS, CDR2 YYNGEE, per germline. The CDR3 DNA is TGTGCCAGCAGTATAGGACTAGGAGGTCGGTACGAGCAGTACTTC. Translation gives CASSIGLGGRYEQYF.

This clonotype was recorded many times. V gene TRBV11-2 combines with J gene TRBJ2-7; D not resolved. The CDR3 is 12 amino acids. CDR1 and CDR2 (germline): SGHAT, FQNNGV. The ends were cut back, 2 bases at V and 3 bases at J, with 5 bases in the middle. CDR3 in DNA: TGTGCCAGCAGCTTATCATACTACGAGCAGTACTTC. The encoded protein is CASSLSYYEQYF. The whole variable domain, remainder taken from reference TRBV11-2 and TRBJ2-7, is EAGVAQSPRYKIIEKRQSVAFWCNPISGHATLYWYQQILGQGPKLLIQFQNNGVVDDSQLPKDRFSAERLKGVDSTLKIQPAKLEDSAVYLCASSLSYYEQYFGPGTRLTVT.

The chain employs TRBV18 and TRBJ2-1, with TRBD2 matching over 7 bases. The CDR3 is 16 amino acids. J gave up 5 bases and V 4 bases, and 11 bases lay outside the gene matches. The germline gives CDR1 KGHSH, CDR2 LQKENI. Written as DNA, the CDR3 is TGTGCCAGCTCACAAAACCCGTCGGGGGGAGACAATGAGCAGTTCTTC. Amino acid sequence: CASSQNPSGGDNEQFF.

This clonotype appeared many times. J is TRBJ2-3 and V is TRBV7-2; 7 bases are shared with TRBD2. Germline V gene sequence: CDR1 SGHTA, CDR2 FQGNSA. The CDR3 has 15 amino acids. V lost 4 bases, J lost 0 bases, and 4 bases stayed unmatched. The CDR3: CASSSTGLSTDTQYF. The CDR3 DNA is TGTGCCAGCAGCTCGACGGGACTAAGCACAGATACGCAGTATTTT.

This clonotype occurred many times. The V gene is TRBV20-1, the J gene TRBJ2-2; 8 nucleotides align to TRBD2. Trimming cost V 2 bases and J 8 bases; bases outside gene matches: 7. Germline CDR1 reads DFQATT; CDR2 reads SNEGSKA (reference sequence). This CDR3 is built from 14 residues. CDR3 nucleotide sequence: TGCAGTGCTAGATCAGCGGGAGCGGCTGGGGAGCTGTTTTTT. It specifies CSARSAGAAGELFF.

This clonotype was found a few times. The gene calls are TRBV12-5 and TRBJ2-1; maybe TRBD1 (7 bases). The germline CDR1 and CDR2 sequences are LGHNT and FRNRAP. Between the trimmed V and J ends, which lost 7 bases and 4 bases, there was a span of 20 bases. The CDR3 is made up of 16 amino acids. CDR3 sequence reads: CASALLAGQRYNEQFF. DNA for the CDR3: TGTGCTAGTGCTCTCCTGGCGGGACAGAGATACAATGAGCAGTTCTTC.

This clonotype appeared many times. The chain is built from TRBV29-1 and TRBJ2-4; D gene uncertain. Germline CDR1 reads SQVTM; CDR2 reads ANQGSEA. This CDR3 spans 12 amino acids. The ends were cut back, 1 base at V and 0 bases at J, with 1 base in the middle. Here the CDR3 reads CSVEGAKNIQYF. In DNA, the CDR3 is TGCAGCGTTGAAGGAGCCAAAAACATTCAGTACTTC.

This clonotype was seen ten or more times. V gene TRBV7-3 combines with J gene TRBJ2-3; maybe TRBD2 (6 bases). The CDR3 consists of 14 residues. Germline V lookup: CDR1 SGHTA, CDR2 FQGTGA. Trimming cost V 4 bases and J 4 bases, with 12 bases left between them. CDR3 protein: CASSSGLYPDTQYF. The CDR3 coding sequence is TGTGCCAGCAGCTCAGGACTATATCCAGATACGCAGTATTTT. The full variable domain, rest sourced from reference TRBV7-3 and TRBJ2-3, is GAGVSQTPSNKVTEKGKYVELRCDPISGHTALYWYRQSLGQGPEFLIYFQGTGAADDSGLPNDRFFAVRPEGSVSTLKIQRTERGDSAVYLCASSSGLYPDTQYFGPGTRLTVL.